This is a list of T cell receptor beta chains from one sample in a study of OX40 agonist ivuxolimab in advanced cancers. Clones were sequenced by immunoSEQ multiplex PCR, and TCRdb holds only the in-frame ones, with some missing. This table holds some 76,000 clones, roughly 80% found once. This sample comprised CD4+ or CD8+ T cells sorted from blood, obtained in a trial of the OX40 agonist ivuxolimab. Receptor source: an adult with an advanced solid tumor such as melanoma, head and neck, liver or kidney cancer. The CDR3 runs from the conserved cysteine through the conserved F or W.

v_gene: TRBV19; j_gene: TRBJ2-7; len: 15; CDR3aa: CASSIGAGGPYEQYF
v_gene: TRBV19; j_gene: TRBJ1-5; len: 15; CDR3aa: CASSANRERNQPQHF
v_gene: TRBV18; j_gene: TRBJ2-2; len: 15; CDR3aa: CASSSLWELAGELFF
v_gene: TRBV5-6; j_gene: TRBJ1-1; len: 15; CDR3aa: CASSPGTAMNTEAFF
v_gene: TRBV7-6; j_gene: TRBJ2-5; len: 15; CDR3aa: CASSESPRPSETQYF
v_gene: TRBV14; j_gene: TRBJ2-2; len: 16; CDR3aa: CASSQLGTGYTGELFF
v_gene: TRBV18; j_gene: TRBJ2-1; len: 16; CDR3aa: CASSPPTYSSYNEQFF
v_gene: TRBV7-6; j_gene: TRBJ2-3; len: 15; CDR3aa: CASSSGGAGADTQYF
v_gene: TRBV27; j_gene: TRBJ1-4; len: 14; CDR3aa: CASSSGTGAEKLFF
v_gene: TRBV6-4; j_gene: TRBJ1-6; len: 15; CDR3aa: CASSDSVEGYSPLHF
v_gene: TRBV11-3; j_gene: TRBJ1-1; len: 16; CDR3aa: CASSSRREGRLTEAFF
v_gene: TRBV9; j_gene: TRBJ2-7; len: 14; CDR3aa: CASSVAGTGYEQYF
v_gene: TRBV19; j_gene: TRBJ2-1; len: 17; CDR3aa: CASSIQSSGSSYNEQFF
v_gene: TRBV5-1; j_gene: TRBJ2-1; len: 16; CDR3aa: CASSLEASGGGWEQFF
v_gene: TRBV7-9; j_gene: TRBJ2-1; len: 16; CDR3aa: CASSPGTSGRAGEQFF
v_gene: TRBV7-7; j_gene: TRBJ2-3; len: 13; CDR3aa: CASSSSGGDTQYF
v_gene: TRBV7-8; j_gene: TRBJ2-2; len: 17; CDR3aa: CASPAPMDALYTGELFF
v_gene: TRBV11-3; j_gene: TRBJ2-1; len: 15; CDR3aa: CASSLEGRGENEQFF
v_gene: TRBV30; j_gene: TRBJ1-5; len: 13; CDR3aa: CAWKGQGIQPQHF
v_gene: TRBV6-6; j_gene: TRBJ1-4; len: 15; CDR3aa: CASSPGGTGGRKLFF
v_gene: TRBV5-1; j_gene: TRBJ2-3; len: 15; CDR3aa: CASSGSGQFTDTQYF